This TCR beta chain was identified in a study of CD8 T cells in ankylosing spondylitis. TCRdb analysed the 5' RACE reads with MiXCR anew, one entry per CDR3 protein. Of about 250,000 distinct CDR3 sequences in the sample, more than 25% were seen once. Notes on this clonotype: Its antigen remains unidentified.

CDR3 length: 14 residues. The V gene lost 5 bases and the J gene lost 1 base, with 11 bases spanning the gap. From germline, CDR1 is MNHNS and CDR2 SASEGT. Study-wide findings and caveats: Past studies reported some motif variants in reactive arthritis synovial fluid and blood. Matched ankylosing spondylitis synovial fluid reportedly contained a significantly enriched population of disease-linked clones.

The rearrangement links TRBV6-1 to TRBJ2-5; TRBD1 or TRBD2 may be the D gene (5 bases each). This clonotype was sampled from a male donor with ankylosing spondylitis or in good health (not recorded which). Sequencing used blood, either unsorted or a sorted T cell fraction (not recorded which). For the CDR3, the DNA is TGTGCCAGCAGTCCGGGGACGGGCCAAGAGACCCAGTACTTC. Amino acids: CASSPGTGQETQYF.